This TCR beta chain originates from a study of beta chain features in type 1 diabetes. Expressed TCRB transcripts got sequenced, as all isolated RNA was reverse transcribed. Here immunoSEQ multiplex PCR was the method, and the copy in TCRdb shows in-frame clones only, minus some. The sample carries 620,000 or so clones, roughly 15% recorded once. From germline, CDR1 is SGHRS and CDR2 YFSETQ. The CDR3 has 12 residues. V was pared by 2 bases and J by 5 bases, with 1 base of the junction left unmatched. Material for sequencing was naive CD4+ T cells from blood. This sequence joins TRBV5-1 and TRBJ2-7; 7 bases agree with TRBD1. The TCR sequence derives from a man younger than 35 in good health. The DNA for the CDR3 is TGCGCCAGCAGCTTCGGGACAGACGAGCAGTACTTC. Its protein product is CASSFGTDEQYF.